Below, 13 T cell receptor beta chains from the same sample are listed, as sequenced in a study of memory CD4+ T cells and cytomegalovirus serostatus. The sort gate was single viable CD3+CD4+CD8-CD45RO+ cells for memory CD4+ T cells. Here immunoSEQ multiplex PCR was the method, and the copy in TCRdb shows in-frame clones only, minus some. The sample lists just over 40,000 clones, roughly 77% occurring once. Sequences were obtained from memory CD4+ T cells from blood. The receptors stem from an adult in good health and CMV-seronegative.

The J gene is TRBJ2-3, the V gene TRBV6-1; D gene uncertain. The CDR3 is 12 residues long. CDR1 and CDR2 (germline): MNHNS, SASEGT. Trimming shortened V by 6 bases and J by 4 bases, and 8 bases separated the two germline ends. Here the CDR3 DNA reads TGTGCCAGCAGACCTTGGGCAGATACGCAGTATTTT. Translated: CASRPWADTQYF.

The J gene is TRBJ1-6, the V gene TRBV7-2; perhaps TRBD1 as D (6 bases). Trimming left V 5 bases short and J 0 bases short, with 14 bases between. The CDR3 has 17 residues. Germline V gene data show CDR1 as SGHTA and CDR2 as FQGNSA. The DNA for the CDR3 is TGTGCCAGCAGCCCTGGACAGCTAAGCTCCTATAATTCACCCCTCCACTTT. Encoded protein: CASSPGQLSSYNSPLHF.

The rearrangement joins TRBV11-2 to TRBJ1-4; no reliable D call. The CDR3 has 13 amino acids. Germline lookup yields CDR1 SGHAT and CDR2 FQNNGV. V shed 1 base and J shed 10 bases, with 10 bases lying between them. The CDR3 sequence: CASSLVGDAKLFF. CDR3 bases: TGTGCCAGCAGCTTAGTCGGGGATGCAAAACTGTTTTTT.

This clone has only a few counts. V usage is TRBV5-1 and J usage is TRBJ1-1; D is undetermined. Germline V gene lookup returns CDR1 SGHRS and CDR2 YFSETQ. Trimming stripped 2 bases from V and 0 bases from J, with 2 bases between. This CDR3 contains 12 residues. The CDR3: CASSFLNTEAFF. CDR3 in DNA: TGCGCCAGCAGCTTCTTGAACACTGAAGCTTTCTTT.

The chain combines TRBV7-2 with TRBJ2-2; D remains unclear. Per germline, CDR1 SGHTA and CDR2 FQGNSA. V gave up 3 bases and J gave up 0 bases, with 8 bases separating them. The CDR3 totals 15 residues. This chain's CDR3 is CASSLTRANTGELFF. DNA of the CDR3: TGTGCCAGCAGCTTGACCAGAGCGAACACCGGGGAGCTGTTTTTT.

This chain uses TRBV7-3 with TRBJ2-2; D is perhaps TRBD1 or TRBD2 (6 bases each). Deletions cut 5 bases from V and 4 bases from J, with 20 bases between. Germline V gene data show CDR1 as SGHTA and CDR2 as FQGTGA. CDR3 length: 17 residues. CDR3 protein: CASSTTVGGAGTGELFF. In DNA, the CDR3 is TGTGCCAGCAGCACTACGGTGGGGGGCGCAGGCACCGGGGAGCTGTTTTTT.

The chain employs TRBV6-1 and TRBJ1-2; no definite D call. This CDR3 has 12 residues. Trimming left V 4 bases short and J 5 bases short, with 8 bases between. Germline CDR1 reads MNHNS; CDR2 reads SASEGT. The CDR3 sequence is CASSVSEYGYTF. The CDR3 coding sequence is TGTGCCAGCAGTGTCTCTGAATATGGCTACACCTTC.

The V gene is TRBV5-1, the J gene TRBJ1-2; TRBD1 matches 7 bases. Trimming cost V 5 bases and J 1 base; bases outside gene matches: 5. The CDR3 loop spans 14 amino acids. In germline, CDR1 is SGHRS, CDR2 YFSETQ. For the CDR3, the DNA is TGCGCCAGCAGGACAGGGACCAATAACTATGGCTACACCTTC. It yields the protein CASRTGTNNYGYTF.

J is TRBJ2-1 and V is TRBV11-2; the D gene is possibly TRBD2 (5 bases). Germline CDR1 is SGHAT and CDR2 is FQNNGV. The germline V and J ends were trimmed by 8 bases and 11 bases, with 13 bases remaining between them. The CDR3 spans 11 residues. The CDR3 nucleotides are TGTGCCAGCGGCACTAGAGTCCAGCAGTTCTTC. It is translated as CASGTRVQQFF.

J is TRBJ2-5 and V is TRBV18; TRBD1 matches at 7 bases. Germline V gene lookup returns CDR1 KGHSH and CDR2 LQKENI. V gave up 3 bases and J gave up 4 bases; unmatched junction bases: 8. The CDR3 sequence is 15 residues long. CDR3 nucleotide sequence: TGTGCCAGCTCACCCCGGGACAGTGTACGAGAGACCCAGTACTTC. It translates to CASSPRDSVRETQYF. Full variable domain (rest looked up from reference TRBV18 and TRBJ2-5): NAGVMQNPRHLVRRRGQEARLRCSPMKGHSHVYWYRQLPEEGLKFMVYLQKENIIDESGMPKERFSAEFPKEGPSILRIQQVVRGDSAAYFCASSPRDSVRETQYFGPGTRLLVL.

The V call is TRBV6-6, the J call TRBJ1-3; no clear D. With 6 bases removed from V and 4 bases from J, the gap between germline ends came to 7 bases. Germline values: CDR1 MNHNY, CDR2 SVGAGI (reference sequence). This CDR3 is 12 amino acids long. The CDR3 sequence: CASRFEGNTIYF. The CDR3 DNA sequence: TGTGCCAGCAGATTCGAGGGAAACACCATATATTTT.

The chain recombines TRBV5-1 with TRBJ1-6; maybe TRBD1 (5 bases). Between the trimmed V and J ends, which lost 2 bases and 9 bases, there was a span of 12 bases. Germline V CDR1 and CDR2: SGHRS, YFSETQ. The CDR3 totals 14 residues. The CDR3 nucleotides are TGCGCCAGCAGCTTTGGTGGGGGGAGTTCACCCCTCCACTTT. It codes for CASSFGGGSSPLHF. The full variable domain, with the rest looked up from reference TRBV5-1 and TRBJ1-6, is KAGVTQTPRYLIKTRGQQVTLSCSPISGHRSVSWYQQTPGQGLQFLFEYFSETQRNKGNFPGRFSGRQFSNSRSEMNVSTLELGDSALYLCASSFGGGSSPLHFGNGTRLTVT.

A single count supports this clone. The chain joins TRBV28 to TRBJ2-5; the D is unclear. The DNA end is a closer match to TRBJ2-7, so the J assignment may be wrong. The CDR3 consists of 13 residues. The germline V gene has CDR1 MDHEN and CDR2 SYDVKM. The CDR3 is CASRPLSVDEQYF. In nucleotides, the CDR3 is TGTGCCAGCAGACCTCTTAGTGTCGACGAGCAGTACTTC.